Listed here are 6 T cell receptor beta chains from one sample, sequenced in a study of breast tumors, draining lymph nodes, adjacent tissues. TCRdb analysed the multiplex PCR reads with MiXCR anew, one entry per CDR3 protein. Among 20,000 or so distinct CDR3 sequences, about 64% were seen once, and the ten largest hold 15% to 20%. Sequencing was done on a sample of tumor-adjacent breast tissue. These receptors all stem from a female donor with breast cancer. Some clones in this sample may be carry-over from other donors' samples.

The V and J genes are TRBV7-8 and TRBJ2-5, with 7 bases that match TRBD1. CDR1 and CDR2 (germline): SGHVS, FQNEAQ. The trim removed 3 bases at V and 4 bases at J, leaving 5 bases unmatched. The CDR3 has 14 residues. The CDR3 DNA reads TGTGCCAGCAGCTTCGACAGGGTTACAGAGACCCAGTACTTC. It is translated as CASSFDRVTETQYF.

This chain's CDR3 is CASSPDGYEQYF. CDR3 DNA sequence: TGTGCCAGCAGCCCCGACGGCTACGAGCAGTACTTC. The chain recombines TRBV6-5 with TRBJ2-7, with no clear D. The CDR3 length is 12 residues. The germline V gene encodes CDR1 MNHEY and CDR2 SVGAGI. Trimming cost V 6 bases and J 3 bases, with 9 bases left between them.

This chain uses TRBV20-1 with TRBJ1-5; the D gene is possibly TRBD1 (5 bases). The CDR3 sequence is 15 residues long. The V end was cut by 6 bases, the J end by 3 bases, with 18 bases between. In germline, CDR1 is DFQATT, CDR2 SNEGSKA (reference sequence). CDR3 amino acids: CSATGANGDNQPQHF. The CDR3 DNA sequence: TGCAGTGCCACTGGGGCGAATGGAGACAATCAGCCCCAGCATTTT.

The chain links TRBV20-1 to TRBJ1-5; TRBD1 matches 7 bases. J was trimmed by 6 bases and V by 3 bases; bases with no gene match: 8. Germline CDR1 is DFQATT and CDR2 is SNEGSKA (reference sequence). The CDR3 runs to 14 residues. In DNA, the CDR3 is TGCAGTGCTAGGACAGGGTCTGAAGGTCAGCCCCAGCATTTT. The encoded protein is CSARTGSEGQPQHF.

The gene calls are TRBV4-2 and TRBJ2-2; 12 nucleotides line up with TRBD2. This CDR3 is built from 17 residues. After removal of 6 bases from V and 2 bases from J, the junction contained 7 bases not matched to a gene. Germline V gene lookup returns CDR1 LGHNA and CDR2 YNFKEQ. The CDR3 spells CASRPLAGGPNTGELFF. In DNA, the CDR3 is TGTGCCAGCAGACCACTAGCGGGGGGCCCCAACACCGGGGAGCTGTTTTTT.

This clonotype is labeled medium-sized. The chain uses TRBV12-3 or TRBV12-4 and TRBJ1-2, with D perhaps matching TRBD1 (6 bases). The V and J ends lost 2 bases and 0 bases respectively, with 16 bases between them. The CDR3 contains 17 residues. Here the CDR3 reads CASSLIMRGAPNYGYTF. In DNA form, the CDR3 reads TGTGCCAGCAGTTTAATTATGCGGGGGGCCCCTAACTATGGCTACACCTTC.